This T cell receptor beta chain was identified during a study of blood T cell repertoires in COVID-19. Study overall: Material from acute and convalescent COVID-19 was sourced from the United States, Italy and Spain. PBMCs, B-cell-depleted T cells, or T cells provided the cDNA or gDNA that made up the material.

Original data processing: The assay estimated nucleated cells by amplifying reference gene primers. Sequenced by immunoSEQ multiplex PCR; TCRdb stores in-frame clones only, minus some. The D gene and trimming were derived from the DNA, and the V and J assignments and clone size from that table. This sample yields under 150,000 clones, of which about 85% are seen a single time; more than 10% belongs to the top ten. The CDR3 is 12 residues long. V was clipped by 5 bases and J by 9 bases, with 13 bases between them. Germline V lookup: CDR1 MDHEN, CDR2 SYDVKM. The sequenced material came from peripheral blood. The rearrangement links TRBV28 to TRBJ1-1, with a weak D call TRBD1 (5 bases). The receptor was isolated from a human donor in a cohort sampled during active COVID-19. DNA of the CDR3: TGTGCCAGCAGTCTGTCGGGGGGTAAAGCTTTCTTT. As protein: CASSLSGGKAFF.